Listed here is a single TCR beta chain. CDR3 length: 15 residues. With 7 bases removed from V and 2 bases from J, the gap between germline ends came to 17 bases. Looked up from germline, CDR1 is MGHDK and CDR2 is SYGVNS. These data belong to a study of blood T cell repertoires in COVID-19. In the source study's methods: Amplification with reference gene primers provided the estimates of nucleated cell counts. Sequenced by immunoSEQ multiplex PCR; TCRdb stores in-frame clones only, minus some. D and trimming come from the DNA, and the V and J calls and clone size come from that table. The sample lists more than 150,000 clones, around 84% occurring once.

The specimen sequenced was peripheral blood. The clonotype originates from a man aged 50-59 years with active or convalescent COVID-19. The rearrangement links TRBV25-1 to TRBJ1-1; no clear D gene. For the CDR3, the DNA is TGTGCCAGCACCCAAAGCGGTGATATTAACACTGAAGCTTTCTTT. This sequence encodes CASTQSGDINTEAFF.